This is a list of T cell receptor beta chains from one sample in a study of blood T cell repertoires in COVID-19. The repertoire was sequenced with immunoSEQ multiplex PCR; TCRdb's copy has only in-frame clones and lacks some. The sample holds 200,000 or so clones, 84% seen once. The sample consisted of peripheral blood. These TCRs come from a woman older than 75 with COVID-19, enrolled during active disease. Each CDR3 is given with its conserved first and last residue. A D gene is named only where the DNA matches it firmly. The listing skips clone size in some rows; elsewhere it reads once, few, many or a size class.

clone_size j_call d_call v_call cdr3_aa cdr3_nt
. TRBJ1-4 TRBD1 TRBV5-4 CASSLGQGASTNEKLFF TGTGCCAGCAGCTTAGGACAGGGCGCTTCAACTAATGAAAAACTGTTTTTT
. TRBJ2-1 TRBD2 TRBV9 CASSARTSVSYNEQFF TGTGCCAGCAGCGCAAGGACTAGTGTGTCCTACAATGAGCAGTTCTTC
. TRBJ2-2 TRBD1 TRBV5-8 CASSSGTATGELFF TGTGCCAGCAGCTCCGGGACAGCCACCGGGGAGCTGTTTTTT
. TRBJ2-3 TRBD2 TRBV4-3 CASSQDRLAGYTYF TGCGCCAGCAGCCAAGATCGGCTAGCGGGGTATACGTATTTT
. TRBJ1-1 . TRBV3-1/TRBV3-2 CASSQSFRTEAFF TGTGCCAGCAGCCAGAGCTTCCGAACTGAAGCTTTCTTT
. TRBJ1-6 . TRBV30 CAWSVATGQLHF TGTGCCTGGAGTGTAGCCACGGGACAACTCCACTTT
. TRBJ1-1 TRBD1 TRBV7-6 CASSARQGANTEAFF TGTGCCAGCAGCGCCAGACAGGGGGCAAACACTGAAGCTTTCTTT
once TRBJ1-1 . TRBV5-1 CASSLAGSAEAFF TGCGCCAGCAGCTTGGCTGGGAGTGCTGAAGCTTTCTTT
. TRBJ2-6 TRBD1 TRBV7-2 CASSHSGGSGANVLTF TGTGCCAGCAGCCACTCAGGGGGTTCAGGGGCCAACGTCCTGACTTTC
. TRBJ1-5 . TRBV19 CASSMTASNQPQHF TGTGCCAGTAGTATGACAGCTAGCAATCAGCCCCAGCATTTT
. TRBJ2-5 . TRBV6-5 CASSYGQGTQYF TGTGCCAGCAGTTACGGGCAGGGGACCCAGTACTTC
. TRBJ2-2 TRBD2 TRBV9 CASSRLRSGAIGGTGELFF TGTGCCAGCAGCCGCCTCCGGAGCGGGGCCATCGGGGGCACCGGGGAGCTGTTTTTT
once TRBJ1-5 . TRBV20-1 CSASTGGDQPQHF TGCAGTGCTAGTACGGGGGGCGATCAGCCCCAGCATTTT
. TRBJ1-5 . TRBV18 CASSPGLNQPQHF TGTGCCAGCTCACCAGGGCTTAATCAGCCCCAGCATTTT
. TRBJ1-6 TRBD1 TRBV5-1 CASRKTGDGSPLHF TGCGCCAGCAGAAAGACAGGGGATGGGTCACCCCTCCACTTT
. TRBJ2-5 TRBD2 TRBV5-4 CASSLTYSSGGLETQYF TGTGCCAGCAGCTTGACCTATTCTAGCGGGGGACTCGAGACCCAGTACTTC
. TRBJ2-3 . TRBV11-3 CASSLGFLGEDTQYF TGTGCCAGCAGCTTAGGGTTCCTAGGCGAAGATACGCAGTATTTT
. TRBJ2-5 TRBD2 TRBV3-1/TRBV3-2 CASSLYSGGSRETQYF TGTGCCAGCAGCCTCTATAGCGGGGGCTCTCGGGAGACCCAGTACTTC
. TRBJ1-1 . TRBV6-1 CASSEGRKGTEAFF TGTGCCAGCAGTGAGGGCAGGAAGGGGACTGAAGCTTTCTTT
. TRBJ1-1 TRBD1 TRBV6-5 CASSLGGTGGNTEAFF TGTGCCAGCAGTTTAGGGGGGACAGGGGGCAACACTGAAGCTTTCTTT
. TRBJ1-2 . TRBV14 CASSQDLSYGYTF TGTGCCAGCAGCCAAGATCTTAGCTATGGCTACACCTTC
once TRBJ2-5 TRBD2 TRBV7-2 CASSLVRGRETQYF TGTGCCAGCAGCTTAGTGCGGGGGAGAGAGACCCAGTACTTC
. TRBJ1-3 . TRBV25-1 CASSEFGSGNTIYF TGTGCCAGCAGTGAATTCGGCTCTGGAAACACCATATATTTT
. TRBJ2-1 . TRBV10-3 CAIRDSSYNEQFF TGTGCCATCAGGGACAGTTCCTACAATGAGCAGTTCTTC
few TRBJ1-2 . TRBV6-1 CASSEVWSGSGYTF TGTGCCAGCAGTGAAGTTTGGTCTGGTAGTGGCTACACCTTC
. TRBJ1-4 TRBD1 TRBV7-2 CASSLDRGTEKLFF TGTGCCAGCAGCTTAGACAGGGGAACTGAAAAACTGTTTTTT
. TRBJ1-2 . TRBV5-4 CASSLASRSTF TGTGCCAGCAGCTTGGCGTCTCGGAGCACCTTC
. TRBJ1-1 . TRBV7-6 CASSLTGSTFF TGTGCCAGCAGCTTGACAGGATCAACTTTCTTT
. TRBJ1-5 . TRBV5-1 CASSLTQGTQPQHF TGCGCCAGCAGCCTAACCCAGGGAACCCAGCCCCAGCATTTT
. TRBJ2-5 TRBD1 TRBV12-5 CASGLALGQGNLETQYF TGTGCTAGTGGTTTGGCCCTTGGACAGGGGAATTTAGAGACCCAGTACTTC
. TRBJ1-4 . TRBV28 CASSRLEGGSEKLFF TGTGCCAGCAGTCGGTTGGAGGGAGGATCCGAAAAACTGTTTTTT
. TRBJ1-4 TRBD1 TRBV7-2 CASSLENTGGREKLFF TGTGCCAGCAGCTTAGAAAATACAGGGGGACGTGAAAAACTGTTTTTT
. TRBJ2-3 . TRBV6-5 CASSYSGFSTDTQYF TGTGCCAGCAGTTACTCCGGTTTTAGCACAGATACGCAGTATTTT
. TRBJ2-6 . TRBV12-5 CASGYTGANVLTF TGTGCTAGTGGGTACACTGGGGCCAACGTCCTGACTTTC
. TRBJ1-2 . TRBV7-9 CASSGGELKGGGYTF TGTGCCAGCAGCGGGGGCGAGCTAAAGGGCGGTGGCTACACCTTC
once TRBJ2-5 TRBD2 TRBV19 CASTRGGNQETQYF TGTGCCAGTACGAGGGGAGGGAACCAAGAGACCCAGTACTTC
. TRBJ1-3 . TRBV18 CASSLATGPGNTIYF TGTGCCAGCTCACTAGCGACAGGTCCTGGAAACACCATATATTTT
. TRBJ1-5 TRBD1 TRBV7-9 CASGTGGQPQHF TGTGCCAGCGGGACAGGGGGACAGCCCCAGCATTTT
. TRBJ1-1 TRBD1 TRBV5-1 CASSPWTGTGNTEAFF TGCGCCAGCAGCCCTTGGACAGGGACTGGGAACACTGAAGCTTTCTTT
many TRBJ1-1 TRBD1 TRBV6-5 CASRIQGAMNTEAFF TGTGCCAGCAGGATACAGGGGGCGATGAACACTGAAGCTTTCTTT
. TRBJ2-5 TRBD2 TRBV5-4 CASSSTSGGETQYF TGTGCCAGCAGCTCAACTAGCGGGGGAGAGACCCAGTACTTC
. TRBJ2-7 . TRBV4-3 CASSQGLAVYEQYF TGCGCCAGCAGCCAAGGCCTCGCGGTCTACGAGCAGTACTTC
. TRBJ2-3 TRBD2 TRBV2 CASRRGGTTDTQYF TGTGCCAGCAGGCGGGGGGGGACCACAGATACGCAGTATTTT
. TRBJ1-1 TRBD1 TRBV5-1 CASRATGGGTEAFF TGCGCCAGCAGGGCGACAGGGGGCGGAACTGAAGCTTTCTTT
. TRBJ1-5 . TRBV3-1/TRBV3-2 CASRLNQPQHF TGTGCCAGCAGGTTAAATCAGCCCCAGCATTTT
. TRBJ2-2 TRBD1 TRBV27 CASSRQGAGELFF TGTGCCAGCAGCAGACAGGGGGCCGGGGAGCTGTTTTTT
. TRBJ2-1 TRBD2 TRBV5-1 CASSFTGGSYSEQFF TGCGCCAGCAGCTTCACGGGGGGAAGCTACAGTGAGCAGTTCTTC
. TRBJ1-2 . TRBV2 CATSAQGSYGYTF TGTGCCACCAGTGCACAGGGATCATATGGCTACACCTTC
. TRBJ1-1 TRBD1 TRBV27 CASSYGQVMNTEAFF TGTGCCAGCAGTTACGGACAGGTGATGAACACTGAAGCTTTCTTT
. TRBJ2-2 . TRBV11-2 CASSSLVGGYTGELFF TGTGCCAGCAGCTCGTTAGTGGGGGGTTACACCGGGGAGCTGTTTTTT
. TRBJ2-1 . TRBV2 CASKVQDIGYNEQFF TGTGCCAGCAAAGTACAGGACATAGGTTACAATGAGCAGTTCTTC
. TRBJ2-1 TRBD2 TRBV7-2 CASSLPPGGGEQFF TGTGCCAGCAGCTTACCTCCGGGGGGAGGTGAGCAGTTCTTC